Here is one TCR beta chain with its context. The data were produced by immunoSEQ multiplex PCR, yet TCRdb's version contains in-frame clones alone and is incomplete. The table records hundreds of thousands of clones, roughly 90% of them present only once. This sample was included in a study of shared T cell receptors in the human thymus. From germline, CDR1 is SGDLS and CDR2 YYNGEE. V lost 1 base to trimming and J lost 4 bases, with 17 bases between them. The CDR3 loop spans 17 amino acids. Another study also made use of these data, one on human thymus T cells. That paper adds: Congenital heart defects were the reason for the corrective surgery that the donors, healthy Finnish infants, were having. Obtained as resections during corrective heart surgery, the thymus tissue was then studied. In thymic and blood repertoires alike, V and J usage looked biased. Unrelated individuals had highly overlapping thymic repertoires, as reported in related research.

The chain joins TRBV9 to TRBJ2-2, with TRBD1 as a possible D gene (5 bases). This sequence was found in a boy under two years old with a congenital heart defect. Sequencing was carried out using thymocytes. The chain's CDR3 is CASSVPLRVHSTGELFF. CDR3 DNA: TGTGCCAGCAGCGTACCACTCAGGGTCCATAGCACCGGGGAGCTGTTTTTT.